Listed below are T cell receptor beta chains from one sample, sequenced in a study of Graves' ophthalmopathy and Graves' hyperthyroidism. TCRdb recomputed calls from the multiplex PCR reads with MiXCR, one row per CDR3 protein. The table has under 250,000 distinct CDR3 sequences, roughly a fifth seen once. Material: peripheral blood. These TCRs come from a woman between 50 and 59 years old with Graves' ophthalmopathy. The CDR3 runs from the conserved cysteine through the conserved F or W. Each record gives: D gene, V gene, clone size, J gene, CDR3 DNA, CDR3 protein. D genes are given only for firm matches. Rows may omit the clone size; those that give it use once, few, many or a size class.

>TRBD2|TRBV20-1|many|TRBJ2-5
TGCAGTGCTGCGGGACTAGCGGGAGGGTACCAAGAGACCCAGTACTTC
CSAAGLAGGYQETQYF
>.|TRBV29-1|many|TRBJ2-5
TGCAGCGTTGAACAGTCACAAGAGACCCAGTACTTC
CSVEQSQETQYF
>.|TRBV6-2/TRBV6-3|.|TRBJ1-1
TGTGCCAGCAGGCGGGACGGAAACACTGAAGCTTTCTTT
CASRRDGNTEAFF
>.|TRBV7-2|once|TRBJ2-5
TGTGCCAGCAGCGGCTTCCTGGCCGAGACCCAGTACTTC
CASSGFLAETQYF
>.|TRBV3-1|few|TRBJ2-7
TGTGCCAGCAGCCAAGGAGTATCGGGGGCTTACGAGCAGTACTTC
CASSQGVSGAYEQYF
>.|TRBV19|many|TRBJ2-2
TGTGCCAGTAGTATTACCCTTGGGAGCACCGGGGAGCTGTTTTTT
CASSITLGSTGELFF
>TRBD1|TRBV7-2|.|TRBJ2-7
TGTGCCAGCAGCCCCTTGGACAGGACCTACGAGCAGTACTTC
CASSPLDRTYEQYF
>TRBD1|TRBV28|many|TRBJ1-2
TGTGCCAGCAGTTCGGGGGGACAGGTCTATGGCTACACCTTC
CASSSGGQVYGYTF
>.|TRBV27|many|TRBJ2-7
TGTGCCAGCAGTTTTGGGCCACTAGGTCTCTACGAGCAGTACTTC
CASSFGPLGLYEQYF
>TRBD1|TRBV20-1|many|TRBJ2-7
TGCAGTGCTAGGGTGGACAGGGGCGAGCAGTACTTC
CSARVDRGEQYF
>.|TRBV12-3/TRBV12-4|.|TRBJ1-2
TGTGCCAGCAGTTTAAAGGGGTACCCTCGGTATGGCTACACCTTC
CASSLKGYPRYGYTF
>TRBD2|TRBV28|many|TRBJ2-5
TGTGCCAGCAGTGATCCGCCGGGACTAGCGAGGGAAGAGACCCAGTACTTC
CASSDPPGLAREETQYF
>TRBD2|TRBV27|many|TRBJ2-7
TGTGCCAGCAGTCAGAGCGGGAGCTACGAGCAGTACTTC
CASSQSGSYEQYF
>.|TRBV12-3/TRBV12-4|once|TRBJ2-5
TGTGCCAGCAGCTACCAGCCACAGGGAACCCAGTACTTC
CASSYQPQGTQYF
>.|TRBV5-1|many|TRBJ2-7
TGCGCCAGCAGCTTACAGGGAGAAACCTACGAGCAGTACTTC
CASSLQGETYEQYF
>.|TRBV18|.|TRBJ2-2
TGTGCCAGCTCACCACAGACGAACGCGAACACCGGGGAGCTGTTTTTT
CASSPQTNANTGELFF
>.|TRBV12-3/TRBV12-4|many|TRBJ1-1
TGTGCCAGCACCCTTACAGTGAACACTGAAGCTTTCTTT
CASTLTVNTEAFF
>TRBD1|TRBV7-2|many|TRBJ1-6
TGTGCCAGCAGCTTAGCGGACAGGGGAGGAACCTATAATTCACCCCTCCACTTT
CASSLADRGGTYNSPLHF
>.|TRBV28|many|TRBJ2-5
TGTGCCAGCAGCCAGGTTCCCGATCGCCTTGGAGAGACCCAGTACTTC
CASSQVPDRLGETQYF
>.|TRBV6-1|.|TRBJ1-5
TGTGCCAGCTCGTGGGGTCGAGATCAGCCCCAGCATTTT
CASSWGRDQPQHF
>TRBD2|TRBV28|many|TRBJ2-7
TGTGCCAGCACGTTCGGTGCTAGCGGGCCTCGAAGGTCCTACGAGCAGTACTTC
CASTFGASGPRRSYEQYF
>.|TRBV20-1|few|TRBJ1-5
TGCAGTGCTAGCGTGGACGCCCAGAGGAATCAGCCCCAGCATTTT
CSASVDAQRNQPQHF
>.|TRBV6-2/TRBV6-3|.|TRBJ1-1
TGTGCCAGCAGTTACATGGGGGCCCGCGCTTTCTTT
CASSYMGARAFF
>.|TRBV20-1|many|TRBJ2-7
TGCAGTGCTAGAGCCGGGCAGGGGTTGGCTGAGCAGTACTTC
CSARAGQGLAEQYF
>TRBD1|TRBV29-1|.|TRBJ2-7
TGCAGCGTTGGGGACAGGCGGTCCTACGAGCAGTACTTC
CSVGDRRSYEQYF
>.|TRBV12-3/TRBV12-4|.|TRBJ1-5
TGTGCCAGCCGAGCAGGTAGCAATCAGCCCCAGCATTTT
CASRAGSNQPQHF
>.|TRBV28|.|TRBJ1-2
TGTGCCAGCACTAAGAGGGGAGGGCCTAACTATGGCTACACCTTC
CASTKRGGPNYGYTF
>TRBD1|TRBV28|many|TRBJ1-2
TGTGCCAGCAGTTTCGATAACAGGGGAAGATATGGCTACACCTTC
CASSFDNRGRYGYTF
>.|TRBV11-1|many|TRBJ2-5
TGTGCCAGCAGCCGTATTCGGGGAAACCAAGAGACCCAGTACTTC
CASSRIRGNQETQYF
>.|TRBV3-1|few|TRBJ1-2
TGTGCCAGCAGCCACACAGGCGGCTACACCTTC
CASSHTGGYTF
>.|TRBV7-9|many|TRBJ1-2
TGTGCCAGCAGCCCCGCCCTTAACTATGGCTACACCTTC
CASSPALNYGYTF
>TRBD1|TRBV28|.|TRBJ2-7
TGTGCCAGCAGTCTTACAGGGGGCCTGGCCTACGAGCAGTACTTC
CASSLTGGLAYEQYF
>TRBD2|TRBV5-1|many|TRBJ2-7
TGCGCCAGCAGAGTGGGACTAGGGGCTTACGAGCAGTACTTC
CASRVGLGAYEQYF
>.|TRBV6-5|many|TRBJ1-1
TGTGCCAGCAACCTATGGGCAGGCACTGAAGCTTTCTTT
CASNLWAGTEAFF
>TRBD1|TRBV6-1|many|TRBJ2-5
TGTGCCAGCAGAAGGGGACAGGGTTATAGTGAGACCCAGTACTTC
CASRRGQGYSETQYF
>TRBD1|TRBV6-5|many|TRBJ1-1
TGTGCCAGCAGCATCCCGGGACAGGGGGCTGCTGAAGCTTTCTTT
CASSIPGQGAAEAFF
>.|TRBV5-1|many|TRBJ2-7
TGCGCCAGCAGCTCGGACAGACCGTCTTACGAGCAGTACTTC
CASSSDRPSYEQYF
>TRBD1|TRBV6-2/TRBV6-3|.|TRBJ1-5
TGTGCCAGCAGGACTCAGGGGGCGAGAAGCAATCAGCCCCAGCATTTT
CASRTQGARSNQPQHF
>.|TRBV19|.|TRBJ2-2
TGTGCCAGTAATACCCAAACAAACACCGGGGAGCTGTTTTTT
CASNTQTNTGELFF